The 8 T cell receptor beta chains below come from one sample, sequenced in a study of OX40 agonist ivuxolimab in advanced cancers. Sequencing was performed with immunoSEQ multiplex PCR; in TCRdb, only in-frame clones are kept and a portion is missing. The table records 55,000 to 90,000 clones, about 91% of them present only once. Sequenced material: CD4+ or CD8+ T cells sorted from blood, taken in a trial of the OX40 agonist ivuxolimab. The source of these receptors is an adult with an advanced solid tumor such as melanoma, head and neck, liver or kidney cancer.

The rearrangement links TRBV9 to TRBJ2-1; 8 nucleotides agree with TRBD2. This CDR3 spans 16 amino acids. The germline V gene has CDR1 SGDLS and CDR2 YYNGEE. With 4 bases clipped from V and 6 bases from J, the junction kept 12 bases outside the gene matches. CDR3 DNA: TGTGCCAGCAGCCCAAGACTAGCGCCAGAGGGCAATGAGCAGTTCTTC. Translating gives CASSPRLAPEGNEQFF.

In its sample, this clone was seen once. This sequence joins TRBV6-5 and TRBJ2-7, with 9 nucleotides matching TRBD2. The germline V gene encodes CDR1 MNHEY and CDR2 SVGAGI. Losses at the gene ends were 7 bases for V and 3 bases for J; bases not matched to a gene: 7. The CDR3 has 14 amino acids. CDR3: CASTAGGSLYEQYF. The CDR3 region has the DNA TGTGCCAGCACGGCGGGGGGGTCACTCTACGAGCAGTACTTC.

This clone was seen a single time. The chain employs TRBV28 and TRBJ2-2; D call uncertain. V shed 7 bases and J shed 0 bases, with 18 bases lying between them. The CDR3 runs 17 residues. CDR1 and CDR2 (germline): MDHEN, SYDVKM. DNA of the CDR3: TGTGCCAGCATAAGCCGATTGTCAGTCCCGAACACCGGGGAGCTGTTTTTT. Translation gives CASISRLSVPNTGELFF.

The rearrangement uses TRBV11-2 and TRBJ1-5; the D gene is possibly TRBD1 (5 bases). Germline V gives CDR1 SGHAT, CDR2 FQNNGV. V lost 6 bases to trimming and J lost 4 bases, with 16 bases between them. The CDR3 extends over 15 amino acids. For the CDR3, the DNA is TGTGCCAGCAGTTCAAGGCAGGGTGGGAATCAGCCCCAGCATTTT. Amino acid sequence: CASSSRQGGNQPQHF.

This clone was observed once. CDR3 DNA sequence: TGTGCCAGCAGCTTAGGGGCTACGAACACTGAAGCTTTCTTT. Amino acids: CASSLGATNTEAFF. The gene calls are TRBV7-2 and TRBJ1-1, with unresolved D. The germline V gene has CDR1 SGHTA and CDR2 FQGNSA. With 1 base removed from V and 1 base from J, the gap between germline ends came to 7 bases. This CDR3 contains 14 residues.

V and J are TRBV28 and TRBJ2-3, with 12 positions matching TRBD2. This CDR3 region has 14 residues. With V trimmed by 8 bases and J by 7 bases, 7 bases remained unmatched. The germline V gene has CDR1 MDHEN and CDR2 SYDVKM. The CDR3 reads CASRLAGGPHTQYF. The CDR3 coding sequence is TGTGCCAGCCGGCTAGCGGGGGGGCCCCATACGCAGTATTTT.

This clone has only one observation. The rearrangement joins TRBV5-1 to TRBJ1-1; D is uncertain. The ends were cut back, 0 bases at V and 7 bases at J, with 10 bases in the middle. This CDR3 spans 13 amino acids. The germline V gene has CDR1 SGHRS and CDR2 YFSETQ. The CDR3 sequence: CASSLVEGDEAFF. The CDR3 DNA reads TGCGCCAGCAGCTTGGTCGAGGGAGATGAAGCTTTCTTT.

V and J are TRBV4-3 and TRBJ1-1; D gene uncertain. The CDR3 is 13 residues long. V was pared by 7 bases and J by 1 base, with 10 bases between. Germline V gene data show CDR1 as LGHNA and CDR2 as YSLEER. The CDR3 sequence: CASTRSGNTEAFF. The CDR3 region has the DNA TGCGCCAGCACCCGGTCGGGGAACACTGAAGCTTTCTTT.